These 16 T cell receptor beta chains came from one sample sequenced in a study of cytomegalovirus exposure and HLA in healthy donors. The PCR was carried out with 60 Vbeta primers and 13 Jbeta primers. The protocol was immunoSEQ multiplex PCR, while the TCRdb copy is restricted to in-frame clones and leaves out a portion. The table lists under 90,000 clones, roughly 72% of them singletons. The sequenced sample consisted of PBMCs. These receptors were obtained from a man between 35 and 55 years old in good health and CMV-seropositive.

V usage is TRBV11-2 and J usage is TRBJ2-2; weak D call: TRBD2 (6 bases). Looked up from germline, CDR1 is SGHAT and CDR2 is FQNNGV. CDR3 length: 15 residues. V gave up 5 bases and J gave up 4 bases, with 14 bases separating them. CDR3 amino acids: CASSPGDDLTGELFF. In DNA, the CDR3 is TGTGCCAGCAGCCCGGGGGACGACCTCACCGGGGAGCTGTTTTTT. The full variable domain, completed using reference TRBV11-2 and TRBJ2-2, is EAGVAQSPRYKIIEKRQSVAFWCNPISGHATLYWYQQILGQGPKLLIQFQNNGVVDDSQLPKDRFSAERLKGVDSTLKIQPAKLEDSAVYLCASSPGDDLTGELFFGEGSRLTVL.

This clone occurred once. The chain employs TRBV5-1 and TRBJ2-5, with TRBD2 identical over 14 bases. Germline CDR1 and CDR2: SGHRS and YFSETQ. The CDR3 has 15 amino acids. The junction had 3 bases not matched to a gene; V was cut back by 3 bases and J by 5 bases. The chain's CDR3 is CASSYGTSGSETQYF. CDR3 nucleotides: TGCGCCAGCAGCTATGGGACTAGCGGGAGTGAGACCCAGTACTTC.

CDR3 sequence: CAIRPIGSGELFF. CDR3 coding DNA: TGTGCCATTAGGCCTATCGGGTCCGGGGAGCTGTTTTTT. This chain connects TRBV19 to TRBJ2-2, with D unresolved. This CDR3 is built from 13 residues. Germline V gives CDR1 LNHDA, CDR2 SQIVND (reference sequence). Between the trimmed V and J ends, which lost 10 bases and 6 bases, there was a span of 15 bases. Together with reference TRBV19 and TRBJ2-2, the CDR3 gives the full variable domain: DGGITQSPKYLFRKEGQNVTLSCEQNLNHDAMYWYRQDPGQGLRLIYYSQIVNDFQKGDIAEGYSVSREKKESFPLTVTSAQKNPTAFYLCAIRPIGSGELFFGEGSRLTVL.

V and J are TRBV9 and TRBJ1-3; weak D call: TRBD1 (6 bases). The CDR3 sequence is 18 residues long. V gave up 1 base and J gave up 2 bases, with 19 bases separating them. Germline CDR1 reads SGDLS; CDR2 reads YYNGEE. The CDR3 region has the DNA TGTGCCAGCAGCGTAAGAGCGACAGGTTCCAGGCCTGGAAACACCATATATTTT. The encoded protein is CASSVRATGSRPGNTIYF.

The V and J genes are TRBV9 and TRBJ2-3; D is uncertain. Trimming shortened V by 0 bases and J by 5 bases, and 7 bases separated the two germline ends. The CDR3 has 13 amino acids. From germline, CDR1 is SGDLS and CDR2 YYNGEE. The CDR3 DNA is TGTGCCAGCAGCGTAGGATTGAGAGATACGCAGTATTTT. It specifies CASSVGLRDTQYF.

The V gene is TRBV19, the J gene TRBJ1-1; D possibly corresponds to TRBD1 (6 bases). Per germline, CDR1 LNHDA and CDR2 SQIVND (reference sequence). CDR3 length: 13 residues. V lost 4 bases and J 11 bases, leaving 17 bases between the germline ends. The chain's CDR3 is CASSNIGTPRAFF. For the CDR3, the DNA is TGTGCCAGTAGTAATATCGGGACACCAAGGGCTTTCTTT.

V and J are TRBV30 and TRBJ1-6; TRBD1 is a possible D gene (6 bases). Germline V gene sequence: CDR1 GTSNPN, CDR2 SVGIG (reference sequence). The CDR3 runs to 16 residues. V was trimmed by 4 bases and J by 10 bases, leaving 23 bases between them. The chain's CDR3 is CAWIHAGTPTGSPLHF. DNA of the CDR3: TGTGCCTGGATCCACGCCGGGACCCCCACAGGGTCACCCCTCCACTTT.

The V call is TRBV5-1, the J call TRBJ2-7; 9 bases are shared with TRBD1. Germline V lookup: CDR1 SGHRS, CDR2 YFSETQ. Trimming took 5 bases from V and 5 from J; bases not matched to a gene: 14. The CDR3 is made up of 16 amino acids. CDR3 in DNA: TGCGCCAGCAGAAATGGACAGGGGAGCGGTTTGAACGAGCAGTACTTC. Residues: CASRNGQGSGLNEQYF. Based on the CDR3 plus reference TRBV5-1 and TRBJ2-7, the full variable domain is KAGVTQTPRYLIKTRGQQVTLSCSPISGHRSVSWYQQTPGQGLQFLFEYFSETQRNKGNFPGRFSGRQFSNSRSEMNVSTLELGDSALYLCASRNGQGSGLNEQYFGPGTRLTVT.

This clone was observed a single time. The chain recombines TRBV5-4 with TRBJ2-4; 12 nucleotides line up with TRBD1. Germline V gene lookup returns CDR1 SGHNT and CDR2 YYREEE (reference sequence). The CDR3 contains 17 residues. The V gene end was trimmed by 4 bases and the J gene end by 8 bases; junction bases not matched to a gene: 13. The CDR3 bases are TGTGCCAGCAGCATGAGGGGGACAGGGGGCGTTTTGGACATTCAGTACTTC. Protein: CASSMRGTGGVLDIQYF.

V and J are TRBV6-6 and TRBJ2-1, with 13 positions matching TRBD2. Germline values: CDR1 MNHNY, CDR2 SVGAGI (reference sequence). The CDR3 runs 15 residues. V was pared by 10 bases and J by 6 bases, with 9 bases of the junction left unmatched. Written as DNA, the CDR3 is TGTGCCACCAGGCTTGGACTAGCGGGAGTCAATGAGCAGTTCTTC. It specifies CATRLGLAGVNEQFF.

This clone was seen more than once but under ten times. The V gene is TRBV6-1, the J gene TRBJ1-2; 8 bases agree with TRBD1. This CDR3 region has 13 residues. In germline, CDR1 is MNHNS, CDR2 SASEGT. V was pared by 6 bases and J by 7 bases, with 7 bases of the junction left unmatched. The CDR3 DNA follows: TGTGCCAGCAGGGACAGGGAGGTTAGTGGCTACACCTTC. It specifies CASRDREVSGYTF.

The chain combines TRBV7-7 with TRBJ2-1; 10 positions match TRBD2. Trimming at V came to 5 bases and at J to 5 bases, leaving 6 bases not matched to a gene. Germline CDR1 and CDR2: SSHAT and FNYEAQ (reference sequence). This CDR3 comprises 15 residues. The chain's CDR3 is CASSALAGFNNEQFF. The CDR3, as DNA: TGTGCCAGCAGCGCACTAGCGGGATTTAACAATGAGCAGTTCTTC.

The chain employs TRBV5-4 and TRBJ1-3; D is perhaps TRBD1 (5 bases). CDR1 is SGHNT and CDR2 is YYREEE in the germline V gene (reference sequence). V lost 0 bases to trimming and J lost 2 bases, with 9 bases between them. The CDR3 length is 15 residues. In nucleotides, the CDR3 is TGTGCCAGCAGCTTGGCCGGGGGTACTGGAAACACCATATATTTT. This sequence encodes CASSLAGGTGNTIYF.

The rearrangement links TRBV7-9 to TRBJ1-2; 10 bases are shared with TRBD1. Germline-derived CDR1 and CDR2 are SEHNR and FQNEAQ (reference sequence). The CDR3 contains 15 residues. Trimming removed 6 bases from V and 5 bases from J; junction bases left unmatched: 9. The CDR3, as DNA: TGTGCCAGCAGTTCCGGGACAGGGGTAGGGTATGGCTACACCTTC. This codes for CASSSGTGVGYGYTF.

The chain employs TRBV28 and TRBJ2-7; the match to TRBD2 covers 7 bases. The CDR3 has 12 amino acids. Germline CDR1 MDHEN, CDR2 SYDVKM. Trimming cost V 5 bases and J 6 bases; bases outside gene matches: 4. CDR3 in DNA: TGTGCCAGCAGTGACCGGGGGGTCGAGCAGTACTTC. Its translation is CASSDRGVEQYF. Supplemented by reference TRBV28 and TRBJ2-7, the full variable domain reads DVKVTQSSRYLVKRTGEKVFLECVQDMDHENMFWYRQDPGLGLRLIYFSYDVKMKEKGDIPEGYSVSREKKERFSLILESASTNQTSMYLCASSDRGVEQYFGPGTRLTVT.

The genes are TRBV6-1 and TRBJ2-7; D perhaps matches TRBD2 (5 bases). This CDR3 has 14 amino acids. Germline CDR1 reads MNHNS; CDR2 reads SASEGT. Trimming left V 4 bases short and J 4 bases short, with 14 bases between. CDR3: CASSVSGSIYEQYF. The DNA for the CDR3 is TGTGCCAGCAGTGTTTCGGGGTCGATTTACGAGCAGTACTTC.